Presented here are 25 T cell receptor beta chains from one specimen sequenced in a study of shared clonotypes between healthy human individuals. The method was immunoSEQ multiplex PCR; TCRdb's version includes in-frame clones alone and lacks a portion of them. The data contain around 2.1 million clones, approximately 96% of them singletons. Sequencing input: naive CD4+ T cells sorted from blood. Regarding subset: CD45RA+ positively selected. All receptors derive from a man in his late teens or twenties in good health.

The chain is built from TRBV9 and TRBJ2-6; D uncertain. This CDR3 region has 17 residues. The V end lost 1 base, the J end lost 1 base, and 12 bases lay between the germline ends. Germline CDR1 reads SGDLS; CDR2 reads YYNGEE. The CDR3 loop reads CASSVLLNPSGANVLTF. DNA of the CDR3: TGTGCCAGCAGCGTACTCCTGAACCCTTCTGGGGCCAACGTCCTGACTTTC.

The CDR3 DNA reads TGCGCCAGCAGCTCGGGACTAGCGGACCTGGGACACGAGCAGTACTTC. Protein sequence: CASSSGLADLGHEQYF. The rearrangement links TRBV5-1 to TRBJ2-7, with 11 positions matching TRBD2. CDR3 length equals 16 residues. The germline gives CDR1 SGHRS, CDR2 YFSETQ. V dropped 3 bases and J dropped 5; count of bases not matched to a gene: 10.

V usage is TRBV29-1 and J usage is TRBJ2-7; 8 bases are shared with TRBD1. J gave up 5 bases and V 2 bases, and 2 bases lay outside the gene matches. The CDR3 is 12 amino acids. From germline, CDR1 is SQVTM and CDR2 ANQGSEA. The CDR3: CSVEQGADEQYF. The DNA of the CDR3 is TGCAGCGTTGAACAGGGGGCGGACGAGCAGTACTTC.

Points on this clone: This sample includes further DNA sequences coding for the same CDR3. This chain uses TRBV18 with TRBJ2-5; a possible D gene is TRBD1 (6 bases). Looked up from germline, CDR1 is KGHSH and CDR2 is LQKENI. The V end was cut by 3 bases, the J end by 5 bases, with 10 bases between. The CDR3 contains 13 residues. CDR3 protein: CASSPLTGETQYF. DNA for the CDR3: TGTGCCAGCTCACCTCTCACAGGGGAGACCCAGTACTTC.

This clone was counted a single time. The chain joins TRBV19 to TRBJ1-2, with 7 bases lining up with TRBD1. Trimming cost V 3 bases and J 4 bases; bases outside gene matches: 8. This CDR3 has 15 amino acids. Per the germline V gene, CDR1 is LNHDA and CDR2 is SQIVND (reference sequence). CDR3 loop: CASSIPSQGTYGYTF. The CDR3 region has the DNA TGTGCCAGTAGTATCCCTTCACAGGGGACCTATGGCTACACCTTC.

The chain has TRBV4-3 and TRBJ2-1; D gene ambiguous. CDR3 size: 16 residues. Germline CDR1 reads LGHNA; CDR2 reads YSLEER. Trimming took off 0 bases at V and 0 bases at J, with 9 bases between the two ends. CDR3 loop: CASSQDGVVSYNEQFF. The CDR3 bases are TGCGCCAGCAGCCAAGATGGGGTAGTCTCCTACAATGAGCAGTTCTTC.

Regarding this clone: Other nucleotide sequences from this sample produce the same CDR3. This chain connects TRBV5-1 to TRBJ2-3, with 11 bases identical to TRBD2. Per the germline V gene, CDR1 is SGHRS and CDR2 is YFSETQ. The CDR3 covers 17 residues. V lost 2 bases, J lost 3 bases, and 8 bases stayed unmatched. The CDR3 is CASSFGSGRAGTDTQYF. For the CDR3, the DNA is TGCGCCAGCAGCTTTGGTAGCGGGAGGGCCGGAACAGATACGCAGTATTTT.

This clone occurred once. The sample holds other DNA sequences that translate to the same CDR3. The chain uses TRBV18 and TRBJ1-6; 8 bases fit TRBD1. With 3 bases clipped from V and 8 bases from J, the junction kept 3 bases outside the gene matches. CDR1 is KGHSH, CDR2 LQKENI, per germline. There are 14 residues in the CDR3. In DNA, the CDR3 is TGTGCCAGCTCACCGACGGACAGGGATTCACCCCTCCACTTT. Protein sequence: CASSPTDRDSPLHF.

In regard to this clone: Other DNA variants within this sample encode the same CDR3. CDR3 amino acids: CASSPGLAGVSEQYF. CDR3 coding DNA: TGTGCCAGCAGTCCAGGACTAGCGGGAGTAAGCGAGCAGTACTTC. V and J are TRBV6-5 and TRBJ2-7; 13 positions match TRBD2. This CDR3 comprises 15 residues. The ends lost 5 bases at V and 6 bases at J; junction bases unmatched: 7. Germline CDR1 and CDR2: MNHEY and SVGAGI.

This rearrangement joins TRBV6-1 to TRBJ1-4; no clear D. Trimming pared 0 bases from V and 13 bases from J, leaving 9 bases between. Per germline, CDR1 MNHNS and CDR2 SASEGT. The CDR3 is 12 residues long. The CDR3 DNA reads TGTGCCAGCAGTGAAGCGCTTCGTTCACTGTTTTTT. Protein product: CASSEALRSLFF.

This clone was counted a few times. At the DNA level, this CDR3 is encoded by other sequences in the same sample as well. The J gene is TRBJ2-3, the V gene TRBV7-2; D is uncertain. Trimming cost V 3 bases and J 3 bases, with 1 base left between them. The germline CDR1 and CDR2 sequences are SGHTA and FQGNSA. The length of the CDR3 is 11 residues. CDR3 in DNA: TGTGCCAGCAGCTTGACAGATACGCAGTATTTT. Amino acid sequence: CASSLTDTQYF. Full variable domain (remainder filled in from reference TRBV7-2 and TRBJ2-3): GAGVSQSPSNKVTEKGKDVELRCDPISGHTALYWYRQSLGQGLEFLIYFQGNSAPDKSGLPSDRFSAERTGGSVSTLTIQRTQQEDSAVYLCASSLTDTQYFGPGTRLTVL.

The gene calls are TRBV7-2 and TRBJ2-7; D is uncertain. CDR1 and CDR2 (germline): SGHTA, FQGNSA. V lost 5 bases to trimming and J lost 2 bases, with 28 bases between them. The length of the CDR3 is 19 residues. The CDR3 region has the DNA TGTGCCAGCAGCACCAGATCGGCTAGATGGGTTAGAGGAGCCTACGAGCAGTACTTC. It specifies CASSTRSARWVRGAYEQYF.

The chain links TRBV25-1 to TRBJ2-7; 12 bases match TRBD1. J was trimmed by 5 bases and V by 4 bases; bases with no gene match: 12. The CDR3 runs to 17 residues. Germline V lookup: CDR1 MGHDK, CDR2 SYGVNS. As DNA, the CDR3 is TGTGCCAGCAGTGGAGGGATGGGGACAGGGGGCCCCAACGAGCAGTACTTC. Translated, it gives CASSGGMGTGGPNEQYF.

The chain recombines TRBV30 with TRBJ1-5, with D possibly being TRBD1 (5 bases). The CDR3 has 15 residues. Germline V gives CDR1 GTSNPN, CDR2 SVGIG (reference sequence). The V gene lost 3 bases and the J gene lost 5 bases, with 17 bases spanning the gap. As DNA, the CDR3 is TGTGCCTGGAGGGGCGGGGCAGGGAATGATCAGCCCCAGCATTTT. It encodes CAWRGGAGNDQPQHF.

V and J are TRBV7-2 and TRBJ1-4; maybe TRBD1 (6 bases). The CDR3 covers 14 residues. V lost 4 bases to trimming and J lost 8 bases, with 14 bases between them. Germline V gene lookup returns CDR1 SGHTA and CDR2 FQGNSA. In nucleotides, the CDR3 is TGTGCCAGCAGCTCACAGGGTTCTGGAGAAAAACTGTTTTTT. This sequence encodes CASSSQGSGEKLFF.

J is TRBJ2-3 and V is TRBV6-1; 14 bases align to TRBD2. This CDR3 has 15 amino acids. Germline V lookup: CDR1 MNHNS, CDR2 SASEGT. J was trimmed by 5 bases and V by 6 bases; bases with no gene match: 4. The CDR3 DNA follows: TGTGCCAGCAGCCGACTAGCGGGGGGGCTAGATACGCAGTATTTT. It is translated as CASSRLAGGLDTQYF.

This clone showed up just once. This sequence joins TRBV27 and TRBJ2-2; 9 positions agree with TRBD1. CDR1 is MNHEY and CDR2 is SMNVEV in the germline V gene (reference sequence). This CDR3 has 15 amino acids. After removal of 6 bases from V and 2 bases from J, the junction contained 4 bases not matched to a gene. The CDR3 DNA sequence: TGTGCCAGCAGGGGGACAGGGTACAACACCGGGGAGCTGTTTTTT. It encodes CASRGTGYNTGELFF.

With respect to this clone: This sample includes further DNA sequences coding for the same CDR3. The chain combines TRBV6-5 with TRBJ2-5; TRBD1 aligns across 9 bases. The CDR3 consists of 15 residues. CDR1 and CDR2 (germline): MNHEY, SVGAGI. J was trimmed by 5 bases and V by 0 bases; bases with no gene match: 4. The DNA of the CDR3 is TGTGCCAGCAGTTACTCCACAGGGGGCAAGGAGACCCAGTACTTC. It codes for CASSYSTGGKETQYF.

The rearrangement links TRBV5-6 to TRBJ2-1; 7 bases are a match to TRBD2. CDR3 length: 15 residues. J was trimmed by 2 bases and V by 0 bases; bases with no gene match: 2. Germline CDR1 reads SGHDT; CDR2 reads YYEEEE. The chain's CDR3 is CASSLVTSAYNEQFF. CDR3 sequence (DNA): TGTGCCAGCAGCTTGGTTACTAGCGCCTACAATGAGCAGTTCTTC.

V and J are TRBV30 and TRBJ1-4, with D unclear. The CDR3 spans 14 residues. Germline-derived CDR1 and CDR2 are GTSNPN and SVGIG (reference sequence). The DNA of the CDR3 is TGTGCGATGTTACATGCCCCCCGGAGTGAAAAACTGTTTTTT. Translated: CAMLHAPRSEKLFF.

The chain combines TRBV5-1 with TRBJ2-1, with D hard to call. Trimming cost V 4 bases and J 8 bases, with 19 bases left between them. This CDR3 has 15 amino acids. Per the germline V gene, CDR1 is SGHRS and CDR2 is YFSETQ. The CDR3 protein is CASSLIAAQGHEQFF. CDR3 sequence (DNA): TGCGCCAGCAGCCTTATAGCCGCCCAAGGTCATGAGCAGTTCTTC.

V usage is TRBV10-3 and J usage is TRBJ1-2; 7 nucleotides align to TRBD1. The CDR3 is 14 residues long. Germline lookup yields CDR1 ENHRY and CDR2 SYGVKD. Unmatched junction bases numbered 10, after V lost 8 bases and J lost 4 bases. CDR3 region: CAISRDSLTYGYTF. In DNA, the CDR3 is TGTGCCATCTCTAGGGACAGCTTAACCTATGGCTACACCTTC.

Concerning this clone: Mismatch with germline at one junction end may stem from a read error. This chain connects TRBV7-7 to TRBJ2-7, with unresolved D. CDR1 and CDR2 from the germline V gene are SSHAT and FNYEAQ (reference sequence). This CDR3 contains 15 residues. The CDR3 reads CASSPNDNPSHEQYF. CDR3 nucleotide sequence: TGTGCTAGCAGCCCTAATGATAACCCCTCCCACGAGCAGTACTTC.

V and J are TRBV30 and TRBJ2-3; TRBD1 might be the D (5 bases). Trimming shortened V by 3 bases and J by 4 bases, and 17 bases separated the two germline ends. CDR3 length: 15 residues. Germline V gene data show CDR1 as GTSNPN and CDR2 as SVGIG (reference sequence). The CDR3 bases are TGTGCCTGGAGGGCGTGGGGCGCAGGCCCAGATACGCAGTATTTT. It translates to CAWRAWGAGPDTQYF. The full variable domain, rest sourced from reference TRBV30 and TRBJ2-3, is SQTIHQWPATLVQPVGSPLSLECTVEGTSNPNLYWYRQAAGRGLQLLFYSVGIGQISSEVPQNLSASRPQDRQFILSSKKLLLSDSGFYLCAWRAWGAGPDTQYFGPGTRLTVL.

This chain connects TRBV30 to TRBJ2-5; possibly TRBD1 or TRBD2 for D (5 bases each). The V gene's germline CDR1 is GTSNPN and CDR2 SVGIG (reference sequence). This CDR3 region has 10 residues. Deletions cut 8 bases from V and 1 base from J, with 5 bases between. In DNA form, the CDR3 reads TGTGCCGGGGGCCAAGAGACCCAGTACTTC. This translates into CAGGQETQYF.